The present T cell receptor beta chain was sequenced within a study of blood T cell repertoires in COVID-19. Original processing notes: Quantification of nucleated cells was approximated via reference gene primer amplification. Measured with immunoSEQ multiplex PCR; TCRdb has only the in-frame clones, and not every one. Clone size and the V and J calls come from that table; the DNA yielded D and trimming. The sample has 310,000 or so clones, around 89% seen once. V shed 0 bases and J shed 3 bases, with 6 bases lying between them. The CDR3 consists of 13 residues. In germline, CDR1 is GTSNPN, CDR2 SVGIG (reference sequence).

The sequence came from a woman aged 40 to 50 who had recovered from COVID-19. The sequencing input was PBMCs or T cells enriched from blood (not recorded which). This chain links TRBV30 with TRBJ1-3; D is undetermined. The DNA of the CDR3 is TGTGCCTGGAGTGTATATAATGGAAACACCATATATTTT. It codes for CAWSVYNGNTIYF.